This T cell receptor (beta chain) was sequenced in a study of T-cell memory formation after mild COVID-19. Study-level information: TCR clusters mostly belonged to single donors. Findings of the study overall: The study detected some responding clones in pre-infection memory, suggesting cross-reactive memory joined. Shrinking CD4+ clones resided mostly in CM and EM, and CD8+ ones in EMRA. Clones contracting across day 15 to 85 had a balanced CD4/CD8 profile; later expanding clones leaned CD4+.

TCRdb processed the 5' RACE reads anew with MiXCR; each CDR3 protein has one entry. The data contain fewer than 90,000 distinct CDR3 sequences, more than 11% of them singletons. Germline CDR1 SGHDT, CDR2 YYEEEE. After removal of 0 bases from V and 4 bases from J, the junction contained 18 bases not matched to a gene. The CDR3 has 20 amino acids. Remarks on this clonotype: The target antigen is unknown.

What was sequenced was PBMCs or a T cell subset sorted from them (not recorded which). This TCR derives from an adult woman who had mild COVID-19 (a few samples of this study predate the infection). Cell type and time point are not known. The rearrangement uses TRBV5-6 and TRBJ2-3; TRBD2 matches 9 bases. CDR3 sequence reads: CASSLAGGRAQLVLPDTQYF. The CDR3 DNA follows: TGTGCCAGCAGCTTGGCTGGCGGGAGGGCCCAACTTGTGCTCCCAGATACGCAGTATTTT.